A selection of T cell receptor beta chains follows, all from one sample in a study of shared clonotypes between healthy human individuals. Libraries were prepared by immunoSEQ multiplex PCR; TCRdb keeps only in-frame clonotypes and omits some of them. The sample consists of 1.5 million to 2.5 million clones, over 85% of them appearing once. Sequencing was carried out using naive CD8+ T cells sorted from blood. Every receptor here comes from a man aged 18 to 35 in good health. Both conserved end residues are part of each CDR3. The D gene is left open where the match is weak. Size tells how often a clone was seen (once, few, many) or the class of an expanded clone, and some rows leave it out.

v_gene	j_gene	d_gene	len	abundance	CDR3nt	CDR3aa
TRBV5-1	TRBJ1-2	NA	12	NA	TGCGCCAGCAGCCGTGACGGGGCTGGCTACACCTTC	CASSRDGAGYTF
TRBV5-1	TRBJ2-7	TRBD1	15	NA	TGCGCCAGCAGCTTGGCTGGGACAGAGAACTACGAGCAGTACTTC	CASSLAGTENYEQYF
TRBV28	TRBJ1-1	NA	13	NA	TGTGCCAGCAGTGCCCCGAGTAGCACTGAAGCTTTCTTT	CASSAPSSTEAFF
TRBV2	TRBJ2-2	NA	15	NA	TGTGCCAGCAGGGCGGGACAGTTTTCCACCGGGGAGCTGTTTTTT	CASRAGQFSTGELFF
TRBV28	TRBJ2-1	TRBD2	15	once	TGTGCCAGCAGTCGGGGACTAGCTGTAGTGGATGAGCAGTTCTTC	CASSRGLAVVDEQFF
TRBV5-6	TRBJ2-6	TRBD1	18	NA	TGTGCCAGCAGCTTGGACGGACAGGCCGACTCTGGGGCCAACGTCCTGACTTTC	CASSLDGQADSGANVLTF
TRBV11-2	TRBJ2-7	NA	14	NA	TGTGCCAGCAGCTTAGGGACAGCTACTTACGAGCAGTACTTC	CASSLGTATYEQYF
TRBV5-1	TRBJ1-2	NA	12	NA	TGCGCCAGCAGCCCAGATTACGGCGGCTACACCTTC	CASSPDYGGYTF
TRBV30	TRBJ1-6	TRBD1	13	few	TGTGCCTGGAGTGCGACAGGGGACTCACCCCTCCACTTT	CAWSATGDSPLHF
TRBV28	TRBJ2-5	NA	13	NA	TGTGCCAGCAGTAAAACAGTCGGAGGGACCCAGTACTTC	CASSKTVGGTQYF
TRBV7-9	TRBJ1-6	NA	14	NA	TGTGCCAGCAGCTTAGGGGGAGGAGAATCACCCCTCCACTTT	CASSLGGGESPLHF
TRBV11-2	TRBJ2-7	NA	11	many	TGTGCCAGCAGCTTGAACTGGAGGCAGTACTTC	CASSLNWRQYF
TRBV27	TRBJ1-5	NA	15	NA	TGTGCCAGCAGTTTAAATGGATTTAGCAATCAGCCCCAGCATTTT	CASSLNGFSNQPQHF
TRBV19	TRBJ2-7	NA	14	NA	TGTGCCAGTAGTATCCGGGGCCACCCTTACGAGCAGTACTTC	CASSIRGHPYEQYF
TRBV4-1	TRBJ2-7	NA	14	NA	TGCGCCAGCAGCCAAGAAGGCAGAACCTACGAGCAGTACTTC	CASSQEGRTYEQYF
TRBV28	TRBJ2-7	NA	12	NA	TGTGCCAGCAGTTTAGGGGCCTACGAGCAGTACTTC	CASSLGAYEQYF
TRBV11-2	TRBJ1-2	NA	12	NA	TGTGCCAGCAGCTTAGATGTTGACGGCTACACCTTC	CASSLDVDGYTF
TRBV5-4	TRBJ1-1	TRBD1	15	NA	TGTGCCAGCAGCTTGGCCGACAGGGGTCGGACTGAAGCTTTCTTT	CASSLADRGRTEAFF
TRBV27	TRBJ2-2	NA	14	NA	TGTGCCAGCAGTGTGGGGGAGAACACCGGGGAGCTGTTTTTT	CASSVGENTGELFF
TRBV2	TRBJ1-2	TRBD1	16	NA	TGTGCCAGCAGTGAACTCATTACAGGGGCGTTCTATGGCTACACCTTC	CASSELITGAFYGYTF
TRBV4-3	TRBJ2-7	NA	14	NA	TGCGCCAGCAGCCAATATAGCGGCCGAGACGAGCAGTACTTC	CASSQYSGRDEQYF
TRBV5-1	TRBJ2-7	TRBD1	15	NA	TGCGCCAGCAGCTGGGTGGGGACAGCGACCTACGAGCAGTACTTC	CASSWVGTATYEQYF
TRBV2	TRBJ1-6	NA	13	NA	TGTGCCAGCAGTGAAGATTATAATTCACCCCTCCACTTT	CASSEDYNSPLHF
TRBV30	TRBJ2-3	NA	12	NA	TGTGCCTGGAGTGTTGGCACAGATACGCAGTATTTT	CAWSVGTDTQYF
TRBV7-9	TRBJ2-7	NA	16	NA	TGTGCCAGCACCCCGGGGGGACAGCGGGCCTCCTACGAGCAGTACTTC	CASTPGGQRASYEQYF
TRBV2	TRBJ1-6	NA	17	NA	TGTGCCAGCAGTGAAGGGCAGGCGCGCTCCTATAATTCACCCCTCCACTTT	CASSEGQARSYNSPLHF
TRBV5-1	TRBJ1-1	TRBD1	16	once	TGCGCCAGCAGCTCCGAACAGGGGTCTAGGGACACTGAAGCTTTCTTT	CASSSEQGSRDTEAFF
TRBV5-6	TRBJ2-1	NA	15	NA	TGTGCCAGCAGCTACCCCCCGGGGGCTAAGAATGAGCAGTTCTTC	CASSYPPGAKNEQFF
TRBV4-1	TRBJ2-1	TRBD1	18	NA	TGCGCCAGCAGCCAAGAACCGGGACAGGGTTGGACGAGCAATGAGCAGTTCTTC	CASSQEPGQGWTSNEQFF
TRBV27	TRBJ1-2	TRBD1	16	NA	TGTGCCAGCAGTTCGATGTCCGGGACAGGGAGGGAAGGCTACACCTTC	CASSSMSGTGREGYTF
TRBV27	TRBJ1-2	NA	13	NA	TGTGCCAGCAGTTTATACCTAAACTATGGCTACACCTTC	CASSLYLNYGYTF
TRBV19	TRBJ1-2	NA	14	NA	TGTGCCAGTAGTTGGACAGCGGGTTCTTATGGCTACACCTTC	CASSWTAGSYGYTF
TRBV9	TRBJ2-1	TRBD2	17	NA	TGTGCCAGCAGCGCCAGAACGGGACTAGCGGAACTCAATGAGCAGTTCTTC	CASSARTGLAELNEQFF